The count of the clone carrying this T cell receptor (beta chain) is one. Antigen unknown. With only one base between it and a far larger clone, this is likely a read error. Other DNA sequences within the sample encode an identical CDR3. This sample is drawn from a study of shared clonotypes between healthy human individuals. Germline CDR1 reads SGHRS; CDR2 reads YFSETQ. This CDR3 has 15 amino acids. Study-wide results and limits: Depth of sequencing was expected to influence donor clonotype sharing.

When replicate PCRs were run on unsorted PBMC, they used about 300 ng DNA, some 33,000 T cell genomes. Unsorted PBMCs provided DNA that was sequenced on ten immunoSEQ deep assay plates. Sequenced by immunoSEQ multiplex PCR; TCRdb stores in-frame clones only, minus some. The table includes around 500,000 clones, around 85% detected once. The sample consisted of PBMCs. The chain links TRBV5-1 to TRBJ2-6, with D unresolved. This TCR was sampled from a woman aged 40 to 55 in good health. Some clones in this sample may be carry-over from other donors' samples. CDR3 sequence: CASSPALGGANVLTF. The CDR3 DNA reads TGCGCAAGCAGCCCAGCCCTAGGAGGGGCCAACGTCCTGACTTTC.